Detailed here is one TCR beta chain. From germline, CDR1 is WSHSY and CDR2 SAAADI. V trimming: 0 bases; J trimming: 2 bases; junction bases outside the gene matches: 7. This CDR3 is built from 17 residues. This sample was taken from a study of beta chain features in type 1 diabetes. Sorting that relied on CD45RO/CCR7/CD25/CD127/CD95/CD27 yielded CD4+ naive, central memory, regulatory and stem cell-like memory cells. The study reverse transcribed the entire isolated RNA, so it sequenced expressed TCRB transcripts. Sequencing was performed with immunoSEQ multiplex PCR; in TCRdb, only in-frame clones are kept and a portion is missing. The profile shows 200,000 to 250,000 clones, over 7.5% of them singletons.

This sequence joins TRBV10-2 and TRBJ2-7; 10 nucleotides line up with TRBD2. This receptor was taken from a woman aged 18-29 years in good health. Sequenced: naive CD4+ T cells from blood. The chain's CDR3 is CASSESDPSGGTYEQYF. The CDR3 region has the DNA TGCGCCAGCAGTGAGTCGGATCCTAGCGGGGGAACCTACGAGCAGTACTTC.